Listed here are 17 T cell receptor beta chains from one sample, sequenced in a study of shared clonotypes between healthy human individuals (dated by TCRdb to 2020 to 2021). Library preparation employed the immunoSEQ multiplex PCR assay. Held by TCRdb, this immuneACCESS table contains in-frame sequences only and omits some clones. Under half of the omission traces to an unresolved V gene where checked; the cause of the rest is unknown. Counted in this sample were over 2 million clones; approximately 95% of them appeared once. The ten biggest clones cover 0.1% to 0.15% of the sample. The sample comprised naive CD4+ T cells sorted from blood. Per the publication, the cell subset or site label means: CD45RA+ positively selected. Source of these receptors: a man aged 18 to 35 in good health.

Concerning this clone: Other DNA sequences from this sample encode an identical CDR3 as well. This chain links TRBV4-1 with TRBJ2-7, with TRBD1 identical over 9 bases. Germline V gene lookup returns CDR1 MGHRA and CDR2 YSYEKL. The CDR3 covers 14 residues. With V trimmed by 1 base and J by 4 bases, 2 bases remained unmatched. The CDR3 loop is CASSQGTGVYEQYF. The CDR3 bases are TGCGCCAGCAGCCAAGGGACAGGGGTGTACGAGCAGTACTTC.

The V gene is TRBV4-3, the J gene TRBJ2-3; D gene ambiguous. Germline CDR1 is LGHNA and CDR2 is YSLEER. V lost 0 bases and J 3 bases, leaving 16 bases between the germline ends. The CDR3 contains 17 residues. CDR3 DNA: TGCGCCAGCAGCCAAGAATGGGTAGGACGGCTGACAGATACGCAGTATTTT. Its protein product is CASSQEWVGRLTDTQYF.

The chain has TRBV6-1 and TRBJ2-7, with D perhaps matching TRBD2 (5 bases). This CDR3 spans 12 amino acids. Germline-derived CDR1 and CDR2 are MNHNS and SASEGT. V gave up 7 bases and J gave up 3 bases, with 10 bases separating them. The CDR3 DNA reads as TGTGCCAGCACCGGGATCGGCTACGAGCAGTACTTC. Translating gives CASTGIGYEQYF.

This sequence joins TRBV5-1 and TRBJ2-7; TRBD2 agrees at 9 bases. V lost 0 bases, J lost 1 base, and 11 bases stayed unmatched. Looked up from germline, CDR1 is SGHRS and CDR2 is YFSETQ. The CDR3 is made up of 18 amino acids. The DNA of the CDR3 is TGCGCCAGCAGCTTGGCGCCTAGCGGGAACGTGGGGTCCTACGAGCAGTACTTC. Translated, it gives CASSLAPSGNVGSYEQYF. Filled out from reference TRBV5-1 and TRBJ2-7, the complete variable domain reads KAGVTQTPRYLIKTRGQQVTLSCSPISGHRSVSWYQQTPGQGLQFLFEYFSETQRNKGNFPGRFSGRQFSNSRSEMNVSTLELGDSALYLCASSLAPSGNVGSYEQYFGPGTRLTVT.

This sequence joins TRBV5-6 and TRBJ1-5, with D unclear. With 4 bases removed from V and 4 bases from J, the gap between germline ends came to 18 bases. Germline V gene lookup returns CDR1 SGHDT and CDR2 YYEEEE. This CDR3 is 16 amino acids long. Here the CDR3 DNA reads TGTGCCAGCAGCCGAATGGGCCTGAATTTGAATCAGCCCCAGCATTTT. Encoded protein: CASSRMGLNLNQPQHF.

The chain links TRBV7-2 to TRBJ2-1; tentative D call: TRBD2 (5 bases). V was shortened by 5 bases and J by 3 bases, with 8 bases between the two germline ends. This CDR3 region has 13 residues. Germline assignment: CDR1 SGHTA and CDR2 FQGNSA. The CDR3 here is CASSITSYNEQFF. The CDR3 DNA is TGTGCCAGCAGCATTACTAGCTACAATGAGCAGTTCTTC.

In its sample, this clone was seen once. In the same sample, other DNA sequences code for this CDR3. CDR3 nucleotide sequence: TGCGCCAGCAGCTTGACAGGGAGCAGCACAGATACGCAGTATTTT. Translating it yields CASSLTGSSTDTQYF. This chain joins TRBV5-1 and TRBJ2-3; D is possibly TRBD1 (6 bases). The CDR3 spans 15 residues. Trimming pared 1 base from V and 0 bases from J, leaving 9 bases between. Germline V lookup: CDR1 SGHRS, CDR2 YFSETQ.

In this sample, this clone turned up once. The V and J genes are TRBV7-2 and TRBJ2-3; no firm D call. The germline CDR1 and CDR2 sequences are SGHTA and FQGNSA. Trimming cost V 2 bases and J 3 bases, with 6 bases left between them. The CDR3 loop spans 13 amino acids. The CDR3 DNA follows: TGTGCCAGCAGCTTAAGCGCGACAGATACGCAGTATTTT. Translated: CASSLSATDTQYF.

Here the CDR3 reads CASRESQGGYGYTF. For the CDR3, the DNA is TGTGCCAGCAGGGAATCACAGGGAGGCTATGGCTACACCTTC. The chain carries TRBV6-5 and TRBJ1-2, with D possibly TRBD1 on 6 matching bases. Trimming cost V 6 bases and J 4 bases, with 15 bases left between them. Germline CDR1 is MNHEY and CDR2 is SVGAGI. This CDR3 has 14 amino acids.

V gene TRBV6-4 combines with J gene TRBJ2-1; D is perhaps TRBD1 (5 bases). Germline V gives CDR1 MRHNA, CDR2 SNTAGT. The CDR3 sequence is 14 residues long. Deletions cut 6 bases from V and 2 bases from J, with 11 bases between. Here the CDR3 DNA reads TGTGCCAGCAGCCAGGGAATCGCCTACAATGAGCAGTTCTTC. As protein: CASSQGIAYNEQFF.

The CDR3 reads CASSSPRRGGTDTQYF. In DNA, the CDR3 is TGTGCCAGCAGTTCACCCAGAAGGGGGGGCACAGATACGCAGTATTTT. This chain joins TRBV27 and TRBJ2-3; D is tentatively TRBD1 or TRBD2 (6 bases each). The CDR3 contains 16 residues. CDR1 MNHEY and CDR2 SMNVEV come from the germline V gene (reference sequence). V dropped 4 bases and J dropped 1 base, with 15 bases sitting between them.

This chain connects TRBV7-9 to TRBJ2-1; no firm D call. Germline lookup yields CDR1 SEHNR and CDR2 FQNEAQ (reference sequence). The CDR3 is made up of 16 amino acids. V was cut by 5 bases and J by 3 bases, with 17 bases left in between. The CDR3 region has the DNA TGTGCCAGCAGCCCTCTCTCTCTCTCCTTCTACAATGAGCAGTTCTTC. Its translation is CASSPLSLSFYNEQFF.

The rearrangement joins TRBV19 to TRBJ1-4; 8 bases are a match to TRBD1. Per germline, CDR1 LNHDA and CDR2 SQIVND (reference sequence). There are 15 residues in the CDR3. The V gene end was trimmed by 2 bases and the J gene end by 4 bases; junction bases not matched to a gene: 3. CDR3 region: CASSISGTGNEKLFF. In DNA, the CDR3 is TGTGCCAGTAGTATATCTGGGACAGGTAATGAAAAACTGTTTTTT.

The V gene is TRBV5-6, the J gene TRBJ2-7; unclear D gene. V was pared by 5 bases and J by 2 bases, with 11 bases between. CDR1 SGHDT and CDR2 YYEEEE come from the germline V gene. The CDR3 spans 13 residues. The CDR3 region has the DNA TGTGCCAGCAGTTACTTAGCCCCCTACGAGCAGTACTTC. Protein product: CASSYLAPYEQYF.

J is TRBJ2-7 and V is TRBV6-1; D gene uncertain. V was cut by 0 bases and J by 4 bases, with 13 bases left in between. Germline CDR1 and CDR2: MNHNS and SASEGT. CDR3 size: 15 residues. DNA of the CDR3: TGTGCCAGCAGTGAAGCGCTGGCAAGGTTATACGAGCAGTACTTC. Its protein is CASSEALARLYEQYF.

Points on this clone: The sample contains more than one DNA sequence encoding this CDR3. The chain employs TRBV7-2 and TRBJ1-3; a weak D match, TRBD1 (6 bases). Germline V gene sequence: CDR1 SGHTA, CDR2 FQGNSA. The CDR3 extends over 14 amino acids. V was trimmed by 0 bases and J by 4 bases, leaving 7 bases between them. The DNA of the CDR3 is TGTGCCAGCAGCTTAGCGGGGGCCGGAAACACCATATATTTT. Amino acid sequence: CASSLAGAGNTIYF.

As regards this clone: The same CDR3 arises from other DNA sequences in this sample as well. This chain joins TRBV2 and TRBJ2-1, with 7 bases fitting TRBD1. Germline CDR1 SNHLY, CDR2 FYNNEI. J was trimmed by 7 bases and V by 6 bases; bases with no gene match: 3. This CDR3 has 12 amino acids. In DNA form, the CDR3 reads TGTGCCAGCAGCGAGACAGGGAATGAGCAGTTCTTC. Encoded protein: CASSETGNEQFF.